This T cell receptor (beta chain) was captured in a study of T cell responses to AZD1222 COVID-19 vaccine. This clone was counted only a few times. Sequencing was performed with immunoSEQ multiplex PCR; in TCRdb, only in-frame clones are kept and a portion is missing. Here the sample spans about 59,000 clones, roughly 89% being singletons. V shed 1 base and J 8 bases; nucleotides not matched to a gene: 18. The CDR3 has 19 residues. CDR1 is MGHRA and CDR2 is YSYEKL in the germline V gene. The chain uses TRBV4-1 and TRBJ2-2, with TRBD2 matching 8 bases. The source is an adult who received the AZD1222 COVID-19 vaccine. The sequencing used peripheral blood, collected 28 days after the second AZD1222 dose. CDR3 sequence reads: CASSQVVVTLAGGKGELFF. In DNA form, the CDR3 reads TGCGCCAGCAGCCAAGTGGTGGTTACGCTAGCGGGTGGGAAGGGGGAGCTGTTTTTT.